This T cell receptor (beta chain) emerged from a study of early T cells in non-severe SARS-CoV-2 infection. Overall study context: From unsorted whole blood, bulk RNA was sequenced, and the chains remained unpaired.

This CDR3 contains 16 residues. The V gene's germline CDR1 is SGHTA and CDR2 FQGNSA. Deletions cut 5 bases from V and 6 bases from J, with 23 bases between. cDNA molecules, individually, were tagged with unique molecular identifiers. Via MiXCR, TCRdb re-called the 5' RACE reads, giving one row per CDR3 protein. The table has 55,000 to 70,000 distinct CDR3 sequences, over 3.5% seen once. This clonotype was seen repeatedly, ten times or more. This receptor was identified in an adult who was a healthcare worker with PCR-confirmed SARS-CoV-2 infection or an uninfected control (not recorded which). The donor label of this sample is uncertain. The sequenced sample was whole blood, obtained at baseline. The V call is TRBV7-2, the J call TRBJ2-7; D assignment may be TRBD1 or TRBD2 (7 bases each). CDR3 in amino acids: CASSPREGRTGGEQYF. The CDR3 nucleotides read TGTGCCAGCAGCCCTAGGGAGGGCCGGACAGGCGGCGAGCAGTACTTC.